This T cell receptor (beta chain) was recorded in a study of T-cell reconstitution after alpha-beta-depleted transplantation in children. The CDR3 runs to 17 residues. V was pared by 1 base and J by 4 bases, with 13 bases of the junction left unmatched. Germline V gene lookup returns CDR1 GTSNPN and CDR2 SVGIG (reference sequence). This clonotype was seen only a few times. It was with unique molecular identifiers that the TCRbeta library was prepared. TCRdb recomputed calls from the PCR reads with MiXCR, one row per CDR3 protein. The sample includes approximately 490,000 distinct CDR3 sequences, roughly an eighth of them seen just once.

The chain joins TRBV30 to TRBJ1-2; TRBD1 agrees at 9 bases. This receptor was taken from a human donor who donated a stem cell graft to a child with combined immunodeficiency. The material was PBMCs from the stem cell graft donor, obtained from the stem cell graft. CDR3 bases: TGTGCCTGGAGTGAAGGTTTAGTACAGGGGGCGATCTATGGCTACACCTTC. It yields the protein CAWSEGLVQGAIYGYTF.